A single sample gave rise to the 14 T cell receptor beta chains below, sequenced in a study of cytomegalovirus exposure and HLA in healthy donors. Vbeta (60) and Jbeta (13) primers were used in the PCR. The table came from immunoSEQ multiplex PCR; TCRdb's copy has only in-frame clones and leaves some out. The profile shows 130,000 to 150,000 clones, 78% of them singletons. Source material: PBMCs. These receptors were taken from a man aged 40-50 years in good health and CMV-seropositive.

The chain joins TRBV6-1 to TRBJ1-3; the D gene is possibly TRBD1 (5 bases). V was cut by 4 bases and J by 0 bases, with 19 bases left in between. The CDR3 has 18 amino acids. The germline gives CDR1 MNHNS, CDR2 SASEGT. The CDR3 region is CASSVRQTTLNSGNTIYF. The CDR3 bases are TGTGCCAGCAGTGTAAGACAGACAACCTTGAACTCTGGAAACACCATATATTTT.

V usage is TRBV5-6 and J usage is TRBJ1-2, with D unresolved. This CDR3 has 14 residues. Germline V gene lookup returns CDR1 SGHDT and CDR2 YYEEEE. V lost 0 bases to trimming and J lost 4 bases, with 10 bases between them. CDR3 in amino acids: CASSLDGDGYGYTF. CDR3 DNA sequence: TGTGCCAGCAGCTTGGACGGGGATGGCTATGGCTACACCTTC.

This clone has just one count. The chain employs TRBV28 and TRBJ1-1; D gene unclear. V was trimmed by 4 bases and J by 0 bases, leaving 3 bases between them. CDR1 is MDHEN, CDR2 SYDVKM, per germline. The CDR3 is 12 residues long. CDR3 nucleotide sequence: TGTGCCAGCAGTTCAGTGAACACTGAAGCTTTCTTT. It translates to CASSSVNTEAFF.

This clone was counted between two and nine times. The chain couples TRBV6-5 to TRBJ2-1; 12 bases align to TRBD2. This CDR3 is built from 15 residues. With V trimmed by 6 bases and J by 10 bases, 10 bases remained unmatched. Germline values: CDR1 MNHEY, CDR2 SVGAGI. The CDR3 bases are TGTGCCAGCAGACCGACTAGCGGGAGCAAGCACGAGCAGTTCTTC. It yields the protein CASRPTSGSKHEQFF.

The rearrangement links TRBV7-7 to TRBJ2-1; 9 bases align to TRBD1. This CDR3 has 14 residues. Germline-derived CDR1 and CDR2 are SSHAT and FNYEAQ (reference sequence). V lost 3 bases and J lost 6; bases outside the gene matches: 3. This CDR3 is CASSLNRGLNEQFF. The CDR3 DNA follows: TGTGCCAGCAGCTTGAACAGGGGGCTCAATGAGCAGTTCTTC.

The chain employs TRBV11-3 and TRBJ2-1; 7 nucleotides agree with TRBD1. The CDR3 is made up of 15 amino acids. In germline, CDR1 is SGHNT, CDR2 YENEEA. Unmatched junction bases numbered 12, after V lost 5 bases and J lost 8 bases. The DNA for the CDR3 is TGTGCCAGCAGCAACCGGGACAGCGCCCAGGATGAGCAGTTCTTC. Translation: CASSNRDSAQDEQFF.

The V call is TRBV4-1, the J call TRBJ2-3; 9 bases fit TRBD2. Unmatched junction bases numbered 9, after V lost 4 bases and J lost 4 bases. The CDR3 runs to 16 residues. The germline gives CDR1 MGHRA, CDR2 YSYEKL. CDR3 coding DNA: TGCGCCAGCAGCCCCTCCCGAGCGGGAGGACCAGATACGCAGTATTTT. Its protein product is CASSPSRAGGPDTQYF.

This clone was seen a handful of times. One junction end disagrees with the germline gene, perhaps due to a read error. The chain recombines TRBV10-3 with TRBJ2-7, with D maybe TRBD1 (6 bases). Germline-derived CDR1 and CDR2 are ENHRY and SYGVKD. The CDR3 sequence is 13 residues long. CDR3 sequence (DNA): TGTGCCAGCAGTTACCAGGGGTCTAGCGAGCAGTACTTC. Its protein product is CASSYQGSSEQYF.

V gene TRBV7-2 combines with J gene TRBJ2-3; TRBD2 aligns across 12 bases. J gave up 3 bases and V 2 bases, and 12 bases lay outside the gene matches. Germline-derived CDR1 and CDR2 are SGHTA and FQGNSA. The CDR3 has 19 amino acids. In DNA form, the CDR3 reads TGTGCCAGCAGCTTACTCCGGGCTAGCGGGAGGGCCGAGACAGATACGCAGTATTTT. Its translation is CASSLLRASGRAETDTQYF.

This clone has more than one count but fewer than ten. The chain recombines TRBV5-5 with TRBJ2-7; 9 nucleotides match TRBD1. The junction had 6 bases not matched to a gene; V was cut back by 4 bases and J by 4 bases. This CDR3 spans 14 amino acids. Germline assignment: CDR1 SGHKS and CDR2 YYEKEE (reference sequence). CDR3 amino acids: CASSPGTGNYEQYF. The CDR3 DNA reads as TGTGCCAGCAGCCCCGGGACAGGGAATTACGAGCAGTACTTC.

The chain is built from TRBV7-6 and TRBJ2-2; 8 bases line up with TRBD1. Germline-derived CDR1 and CDR2 are SGHVS and FNYEAQ. The length of the CDR3 is 16 residues. Trimming took 3 bases from V and 6 from J; bases not matched to a gene: 9. CDR3 region: CASSFRGRGRAGELFF. The CDR3 nucleotides are TGTGCCAGCAGCTTTCGTGGCAGGGGGCGTGCCGGGGAGCTGTTTTTT.

The sample holds one count of this clone. This chain uses TRBV9 with TRBJ2-1; tentatively, D is TRBD2 (6 bases). Germline V CDR1 and CDR2: SGDLS, YYNGEE. The V end was cut by 4 bases, the J end by 0 bases, with 20 bases between. This CDR3 contains 18 residues. CDR3 sequence reads: CASSQEHPGRPSYNEQFF. The CDR3 nucleotides read TGTGCCAGCAGCCAAGAGCACCCCGGGAGACCCTCCTACAATGAGCAGTTCTTC.

This chain uses TRBV28 with TRBJ2-2; the match to TRBD1 covers 9 bases. The germline V gene has CDR1 MDHEN and CDR2 SYDVKM. This CDR3 comprises 16 residues. Unmatched junction bases numbered 5, after V lost 6 bases and J lost 0 bases. CDR3 sequence (DNA): TGTGCCAGCAGAAGAAGACAGGGGGCGAACACCGGGGAGCTGTTTTTT. This translates into CASRRRQGANTGELFF.

This rearrangement joins TRBV10-3 to TRBJ2-3; 9 nucleotides align to TRBD2. Trimming removed 6 bases from V and 1 base from J; junction bases left unmatched: 5. CDR1 is ENHRY and CDR2 is SYGVKD in the germline V gene. This CDR3 contains 15 residues. CDR3 in amino acids: CAISKREEGTDTQYF. In DNA form, the CDR3 reads TGTGCCATCAGCAAGCGGGAGGAGGGCACAGATACGCAGTATTTT.